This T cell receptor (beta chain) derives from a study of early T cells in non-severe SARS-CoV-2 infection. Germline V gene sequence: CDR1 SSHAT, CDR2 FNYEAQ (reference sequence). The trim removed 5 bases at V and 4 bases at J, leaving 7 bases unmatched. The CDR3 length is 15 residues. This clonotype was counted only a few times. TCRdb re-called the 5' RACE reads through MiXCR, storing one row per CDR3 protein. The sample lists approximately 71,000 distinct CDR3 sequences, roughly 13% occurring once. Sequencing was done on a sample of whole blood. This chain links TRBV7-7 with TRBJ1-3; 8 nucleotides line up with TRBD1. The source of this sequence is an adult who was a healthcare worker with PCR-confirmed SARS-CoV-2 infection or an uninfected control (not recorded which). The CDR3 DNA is TGTGCCAGCAGCCCTAGGACAGGGAAAGGAAACACCATATATTTT. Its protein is CASSPRTGKGNTIYF.